These 21 T cell receptor beta chains came from one sample sequenced in a study of cytomegalovirus exposure and HLA in healthy donors. The PCR was carried out with 60 Vbeta primers and 13 Jbeta primers. The table came from immunoSEQ multiplex PCR; TCRdb's copy has only in-frame clones and leaves some out. The sample lists some 130,000 clones; about two thirds were seen once. Sequenced sample: PBMCs. The receptors shown here come from a human donor in good health.

The chain combines TRBV5-1 with TRBJ2-3, with no clear D. CDR1 SGHRS and CDR2 YFSETQ come from the germline V gene. The V and J ends lost 6 bases and 7 bases respectively, with 18 bases between them. CDR3 length equals 14 residues. CDR3 coding DNA: TGCGCCAGCACCGTACAGCCAACCTCCTATACGCAGTATTTT. Its translation is CASTVQPTSYTQYF. Variable domain in full (rest from reference TRBV5-1 and TRBJ2-3): KAGVTQTPRYLIKTRGQQVTLSCSPISGHRSVSWYQQTPGQGLQFLFEYFSETQRNKGNFPGRFSGRQFSNSRSEMNVSTLELGDSALYLCASTVQPTSYTQYFGPGTRLTVL.

The V and J genes are TRBV10-3 and TRBJ2-7, with D unresolved. The CDR3 contains 12 residues. Germline CDR1 ENHRY, CDR2 SYGVKD. V lost 2 bases, J lost 3 bases, and 5 bases lay in between. DNA of the CDR3: TGTGCCATCAGTGAGAACAGCTACGAGCAGTACTTC. This codes for CAISENSYEQYF.

The chain links TRBV11-1 to TRBJ1-4; no definite D call. The V end was cut by 4 bases, the J end by 5 bases, with 8 bases between. The CDR3 is 13 amino acids. Germline V gene sequence: CDR1 SGHAT, CDR2 FQDESV (reference sequence). The CDR3 reads CASSYNPNEKLFF. The CDR3 region has the DNA TGTGCCAGCAGCTACAACCCAAATGAAAAACTGTTTTTT.

In its sample, this clone was seen once. This CDR3 is also generated by other DNA sequences in the sample. The rearrangement uses TRBV5-1 and TRBJ2-6, with TRBD1 matching 7 bases. Germline CDR1 reads SGHRS; CDR2 reads YFSETQ. CDR3 length: 16 residues. V lost 5 bases, J lost 2 bases, and 7 bases stayed unmatched. For the CDR3, the DNA is TGCGCCAGCAGTTCCGGACAGGTCACTGGGGCCAACGTCCTGACTTTC. Translation: CASSSGQVTGANVLTF.

The chain uses TRBV11-1 and TRBJ2-5; a weak D match, TRBD1 (6 bases). The germline V and J ends were trimmed by 3 bases and 4 bases, with 9 bases remaining between them. Germline loops: CDR1 SGHAT, CDR2 FQDESV (reference sequence). This CDR3 is 13 amino acids long. CDR3 in DNA: TGTGCCAGCAGCTTCCCAGGGGCAGAGACCCAGTACTTC. Residues: CASSFPGAETQYF. The variable domain in full, with the rest retrieved from reference TRBV11-1 and TRBJ2-5, is EAEVAQSPRYKITEKSQAVAFWCDPISGHATLYWYRQILGQGPELLVQFQDESVVDDSQLPKDRFSAERLKGVDSTLKIQPAELGDSAMYLCASSFPGAETQYFGPGTRLLVL.

This clone appeared a few times. DNA of the CDR3: TGTGCCAGCAGGAAGGGCAGGGGGCTGACAGATACGCAGTATTTT. Its protein product is CASRKGRGLTDTQYF. This chain joins TRBV25-1 and TRBJ2-3; 8 nucleotides match TRBD1. Trimming took 6 bases from V and 3 from J; bases not matched to a gene: 8. Germline loops: CDR1 MGHDK, CDR2 SYGVNS. The CDR3 contains 15 residues.

The chain employs TRBV28 and TRBJ2-2, with 9 bases lining up with TRBD1. The CDR3 has 16 residues. CDR1 MDHEN and CDR2 SYDVKM come from the germline V gene. Trimming removed 3 bases from V and 5 bases from J; junction bases left unmatched: 7. The CDR3 DNA follows: TGTGCCAGCAGTTTGAGGACAGGGGCCTTGACCGGGGAGCTGTTTTTT. Protein product: CASSLRTGALTGELFF.

This chain links TRBV7-2 with TRBJ2-2; tentatively, D is TRBD2 (5 bases). Deletions cut 3 bases from V and 1 base from J, with 12 bases between. From germline, CDR1 is SGHTA and CDR2 FQGNSA. The CDR3 is made up of 16 amino acids. CDR3 nucleotide sequence: TGTGCCAGCAGCTTCGGGTCAGCGGTGAACACCGGGGAGCTGTTTTTT. This gives the protein CASSFGSAVNTGELFF.

The V call is TRBV19, the J call TRBJ1-1; D unclear. The CDR3 has 14 residues. The V end lost 6 bases, the J end lost 1 base, and 12 bases lay between the germline ends. Germline lookup yields CDR1 LNHDA and CDR2 SQIVND (reference sequence). The CDR3 DNA reads as TGTGCCAGTAGCCCCCAGGCAGGGAACACTGAAGCTTTCTTT. Translation gives CASSPQAGNTEAFF.

The chain employs TRBV19 and TRBJ1-4; a weak D match, TRBD1 (5 bases). Deletions cut 5 bases from V and 3 bases from J, with 10 bases between. The germline gives CDR1 LNHDA, CDR2 SQIVND (reference sequence). The CDR3 length is 14 residues. This chain's CDR3 is CASSVQGPNEKLFF. For the CDR3, the DNA is TGTGCCAGTAGTGTGCAGGGCCCTAATGAAAAACTGTTTTTT.

The genes are TRBV5-1 and TRBJ2-1, with 9 bases fitting TRBD2. CDR1 and CDR2 (germline): SGHRS, YFSETQ. The CDR3 sequence is 16 residues long. V trimming: 4 bases; J trimming: 7 bases; junction bases outside the gene matches: 12. As DNA, the CDR3 is TGCGCCAGCAGCCCCGGGGCAAGCGGGGGGTCGAATGAGCAGTTCTTC. This encodes CASSPGASGGSNEQFF. The variable domain in full, with the rest retrieved from reference TRBV5-1 and TRBJ2-1, is KAGVTQTPRYLIKTRGQQVTLSCSPISGHRSVSWYQQTPGQGLQFLFEYFSETQRNKGNFPGRFSGRQFSNSRSEMNVSTLELGDSALYLCASSPGASGGSNEQFFGPGTRLTVL.

The chain employs TRBV9 and TRBJ2-1, with 9 bases matching TRBD2. From germline, CDR1 is SGDLS and CDR2 YYNGEE. V lost 4 bases, J lost 5 bases, and 10 bases stayed unmatched. The CDR3 contains 16 residues. DNA for the CDR3: TGTGCCAGCAGCATCGACCTAGCGGGACAGAACAATGAGCAGTTCTTC. Residues: CASSIDLAGQNNEQFF. Full variable domain (outside the CDR3, taken from reference TRBV9 and TRBJ2-1): DSGVTQTPKHLITATGQRVTLRCSPRSGDLSVYWYQQSLDQGLQFLIQYYNGEERAKGNILERFSAQQFPDLHSELNLSSLELGDSALYFCASSIDLAGQNNEQFFGPGTRLTVL.

V is TRBV19 and J is TRBJ2-1, with 7 bases identical to TRBD2. This CDR3 region has 17 residues. The ends lost 1 base at V and 0 bases at J; junction bases unmatched: 6. Germline CDR1 reads LNHDA; CDR2 reads SQIVND (reference sequence). Written as DNA, the CDR3 is TGTGCCAGTAGTATAGGGGGGGGTAGTAGCTCCTACAATGAGCAGTTCTTC. Encoded protein: CASSIGGGSSSYNEQFF.

The chain couples TRBV9 to TRBJ2-7; 9 bases agree with TRBD1. CDR1 SGDLS and CDR2 YYNGEE come from the germline V gene. With 3 bases clipped from V and 2 bases from J, the junction kept 12 bases outside the gene matches. This CDR3 contains 17 residues. CDR3 in DNA: TGTGCCAGCAGCGCACAAGGAACGACAGGGGGAACCTACGAGCAGTACTTC. It translates to CASSAQGTTGGTYEQYF.

A few counts support this clone. This sequence joins TRBV7-2 and TRBJ2-2; the D gene is possibly TRBD2 (5 bases). CDR3 length: 12 amino acids. From germline, CDR1 is SGHTA and CDR2 FQGNSA. V lost 7 bases and J lost 8, with 11 bases in between. The CDR3, as DNA: TGTGCCAGCACCTTCGGAGGAGGGGAGCTGTTTTTT. It yields the protein CASTFGGGELFF.

V usage is TRBV6-5 and J usage is TRBJ2-5; D is unclear. V lost 5 bases, J lost 2 bases, and 15 bases lay in between. The length of the CDR3 is 15 residues. CDR1 MNHEY and CDR2 SVGAGI come from the germline V gene. In nucleotides, the CDR3 is TGTGCCAGCAGTCCCCGCTGGCCCGGGCAAGAGACCCAGTACTTC. Protein: CASSPRWPGQETQYF.

V usage is TRBV9 and J usage is TRBJ1-6; TRBD1 matches at 7 bases. CDR1 and CDR2 (germline): SGDLS, YYNGEE. The CDR3 sequence is 17 residues long. Trimming took 3 bases from V and 0 from J; bases not matched to a gene: 6. The chain's CDR3 is CASSALQGPSYNSPLHF. The CDR3 region has the DNA TGTGCCAGCAGCGCCCTACAGGGGCCCTCCTATAATTCACCCCTCCACTTT.

V and J are TRBV19 and TRBJ2-2, with TRBD1 matching 8 bases. This CDR3 spans 13 amino acids. The V gene's germline CDR1 is LNHDA and CDR2 SQIVND (reference sequence). CDR3 residues: CAIGAGGFGELFF. CDR3 DNA sequence: TGTGCAATAGGGGCAGGGGGCTTCGGGGAGCTGTTTTTT. Supplemented by reference TRBV19 and TRBJ2-2, the full variable domain reads DGGITQSPKYLFRKEGQNVTLSCEQNLNHDAMYWYRQDPGQGLRLIYYSQIVNDFQKGDIAEGYSVSREKKESFPLTVTSAQKNPTAFYLCAIGAGGFGELFFGEGSRLTVL.

This clone showed up just a few times. The V and J genes are TRBV10-3 and TRBJ2-3; D might be TRBD2 (5 bases). CDR3 length: 15 residues. Germline V gene data show CDR1 as ENHRY and CDR2 as SYGVKD. V dropped 4 bases and J dropped 3 bases, with 14 bases sitting between them. This CDR3 is CAISAVILGTDTQYF. CDR3 nucleotide sequence: TGTGCCATCAGTGCAGTCATACTAGGTACAGATACGCAGTATTTT.

This clone turned up a few times. V is TRBV5-1 and J is TRBJ2-2; 8 nucleotides agree with TRBD2. Germline CDR1 is SGHRS and CDR2 is YFSETQ. The CDR3 is 18 residues long. V dropped 0 bases and J dropped 0; count of bases not matched to a gene: 7. The CDR3 spells CASSLVARGLANTGELFF. The DNA of the CDR3 is TGCGCCAGCAGCTTGGTAGCGAGGGGACTAGCGAACACCGGGGAGCTGTTTTTT.

This clone has only one observation. J is TRBJ2-2 and V is TRBV19; 7 bases align to TRBD1. CDR3 length: 17 residues. V was pared by 3 bases and J by 0 bases, with 7 bases of the junction left unmatched. The germline CDR1 and CDR2 sequences are LNHDA and SQIVND (reference sequence). CDR3 sequence reads: CASSIRRTGANTGELFF. The CDR3 DNA reads as TGTGCCAGTAGTATTCGGAGGACAGGAGCGAACACCGGGGAGCTGTTTTTT.